This TCR beta chain was sequenced during a study of T cells in Graves' hyperthyroidism and ophthalmopathy. The CDR3 length is 13 residues. Germline CDR1 MGHDK, CDR2 SYGVNS. TCR beta CDR3 region amplification was performed from RNA transcripts. First-round RT-PCR with HTBI primers amplified the TCR CDR3 region. TCRdb redid the calling of the multiplex PCR reads with MiXCR, one entry per CDR3 protein. This table holds about 560,000 distinct CDR3 sequences, about 43% found once. Hyperthyroidism in the patients, aged 18 to 65, was newly diagnosed and under 2 months in duration. As regards this clonotype: An end of the junction differs from the germline gene, which may be a read error.

The gene calls are TRBV25-1 and TRBJ1-1; 7 bases line up with TRBD1. The specimen was peripheral blood or thyroid tissue (not recorded which). This clonotype originated in a woman aged 18-29 years with Graves' hyperthyroidism. This CDR3 reads CASSILTGTEALF. CDR3 bases: TGTGCCAGTAGTATCCTGACAGGGACTGAAGCTCTCTTT.